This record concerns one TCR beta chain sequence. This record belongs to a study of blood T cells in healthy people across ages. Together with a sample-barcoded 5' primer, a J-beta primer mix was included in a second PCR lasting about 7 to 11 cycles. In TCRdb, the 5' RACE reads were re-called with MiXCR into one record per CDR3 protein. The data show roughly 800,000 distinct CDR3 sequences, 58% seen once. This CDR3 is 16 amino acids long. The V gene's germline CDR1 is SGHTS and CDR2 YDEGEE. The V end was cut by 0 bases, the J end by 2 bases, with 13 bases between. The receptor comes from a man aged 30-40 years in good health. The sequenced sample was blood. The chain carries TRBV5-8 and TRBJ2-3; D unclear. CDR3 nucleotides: TGTGCCAGCAGCTTGGGACCCCAGTATACCACAGATACGCAGTATTTT. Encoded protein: CASSLGPQYTTDTQYF.